The present entry profiles one T cell receptor (beta chain) with its context. Its antigen is unidentified. Measured with immunoSEQ multiplex PCR; TCRdb has only the in-frame clones, and not every one. The table lists around 63,000 clones, 91% of them singletons. The record originates from a study of a mutant IDH1 vaccine in newly diagnosed glioma. Study summary: Prior therapy was radiotherapy, temozolomide, or both; most received both.

V dropped 3 bases and J dropped 2 bases, with 1 base sitting between them. Germline V CDR1 and CDR2: KGHSH, LQKENI. This CDR3 comprises 11 residues. The study's findings and limits: Pseudoprogression seemed unrelated to changes in top peripheral T cell clonotypes.

Time point denoted: baseline, week 1 (first vaccination visit). Treatment meaning: pre-vaccination baseline after standard-of-care therapy. The sample was PBMCs, taken from a glioma patient treated with radiotherapy, temozolomide or both. V usage is TRBV18 and J usage is TRBJ1-1, with D hard to call. The receptor was isolated from a middle-aged man with glioma. CDR3 sequence (DNA): TGTGCCAGCTCACCTAACACTGAAGCTTTCTTT. Protein product: CASSPNTEAFF. Using reference TRBV18 and TRBJ1-1 for the parts outside the CDR3, the full variable domain is NAGVMQNPRHLVRRRGQEARLRCSPMKGHSHVYWYRQLPEEGLKFMVYLQKENIIDESGMPKERFSAEFPKEGPSILRIQQVVRGDSAAYFCASSPNTEAFFGQGTRLTVV.